The TCR beta chain described here comes from a study of molecular identifiers for immune sequencing clone quantification. Study-level points and caveats: Clones with over 20 RNA copies captured over 98% of effector molecules but under 1% of naive ones. In a background of around 970,000 naive cells, spiked Jurkat TCR RNA from one cell was reportedly detectable.

CD8+CD4-CCR7+CD45RA+ sorting gave the naive CD8 T cells. In its sample, this clonotype was seen once. Antigen unknown. A read error is possible here, since a much larger clone lies one base away. The CDR3 extends over 18 amino acids. Germline CDR1 and CDR2: SGHNT and YENEEA. After removal of 8 bases from V and 2 bases from J, the junction contained 13 bases not matched to a gene. Bulk libraries came from a prior protocol with listed TCR primers. TCRdb recomputed calls from the PCR reads with MiXCR, one row per CDR3 protein. The table has 88,000 or so distinct CDR3 sequences, under 25% seen once. V usage is TRBV11-3 and J usage is TRBJ2-3; 13 positions agree with TRBD2. The source is a human donor in good health. Some libraries in this study had Jurkat cell RNA spiked in. The specimen was naive CD8+ T cells from blood, with Jurkat cell RNA spiked in. As to subset: FACS-sorted CD8+CD4-CCR7+CD45RA+ naive T cells. The CDR3: CASGLPWTSGSSTDTQYF. The CDR3 DNA follows: TGTGCCAGCGGCCTACCCTGGACTAGCGGGAGTTCCACAGATACGCAGTATTTT.